Listed here are 5 T cell receptor beta chains from one sample, sequenced in a study of T cells after yellow fever vaccination. One entry per CDR3 protein, called by TCRdb with MiXCR from the 5' RACE reads. Of tens of thousands of distinct CDR3 sequences in the sample, about 10% were seen once. The specimen comprised PBMCs, either bulk or a sorted T-cell subset (CD4+, CD8+, memory, or dextramer-sorted; not recorded which), sampled roughly 14 days after the first yellow fever vaccination. All receptors derive from a young man who received the YFV17D yellow fever vaccine.

This clonotype has at least ten counts. This chain uses TRBV10-2 with TRBJ2-2; D might be TRBD1 or TRBD2, each matching 5 bases. V lost 5 bases and J 6 bases, leaving 13 bases between the germline ends. Per the germline V gene, CDR1 is WSHSY and CDR2 is SAAADI. CDR3 length: 14 amino acids. DNA for the CDR3: TGCGCCAGCAGTTGGGGGACCCGGGCCGGGGAGCTGTTTTTT. Its protein is CASSWGTRAGELFF.

The V and J genes are TRBV29-1 and TRBJ1-1; D gene uncertain. Germline CDR1 reads SQVTM; CDR2 reads ANQGSEA. The CDR3 is 12 residues long. The ends were cut back, 6 bases at V and 0 bases at J, with 8 bases in the middle. This CDR3 is CSVRPMNTEAFF. The CDR3 region has the DNA TGCAGCGTCCGACCCATGAACACTGAAGCTTTCTTT.

This clonotype was observed many times. The CDR3 nucleotides are TGCAGTGCTACCGGCGGAGCTAACACCGGGGAGCTGTTTTTT. Protein sequence: CSATGGANTGELFF. The chain uses TRBV20-1 and TRBJ2-2, with no clear D. Trimming left V 4 bases short and J 2 bases short, with 11 bases between. The CDR3 spans 14 residues. Germline CDR1 is DFQATT and CDR2 is SNEGSKA (reference sequence).

This clonotype was recorded many times. The CDR3: CASSHDRTGQAFF. Here the CDR3 DNA reads TGCGCCAGCAGCCATGACAGGACAGGACAAGCTTTCTTT. The chain carries TRBV4-3 and TRBJ1-1, with TRBD1 identical over 7 bases. V gave up 3 bases and J gave up 9 bases; unmatched junction bases: 7. Germline CDR1 is LGHNA and CDR2 is YSLEER. This CDR3 has 13 amino acids.

Many counts were recorded for this clonotype. V gene TRBV5-1 combines with J gene TRBJ2-3; 14 bases are shared with TRBD2. Germline-derived CDR1 and CDR2 are SGHRS and YFSETQ. The CDR3 is made up of 17 amino acids. V shed 1 base, J shed 4 bases, and the junction held 5 bases outside the gene matches. CDR3: CASSLWGLAGDADTQYF. CDR3 coding DNA: TGCGCCAGCAGCTTGTGGGGACTAGCGGGGGACGCAGATACGCAGTATTTT.